This is a list of T cell receptor beta chains from one sample in a study of blood T cells in healthy people across ages. TCRdb re-analysed the 5' RACE reads in MiXCR, keeping a single row per CDR3 protein. The sample yields around 800,000 distinct CDR3 sequences, about 62% seen once. Sequencing was carried out using blood. These receptors were collected from a man younger than 40 in good health. Both conserved end residues are part of each CDR3. The D gene is left open where the match is weak. The size of a clone is reported for some rows only, either as once, few or many, or as a class for expanded clones.

V	size	J	D	length	CDR3	DNA
TRBV6-1	once	TRBJ1-2	NA	17	CASSENVGRQDTGGYTF	TGTGCCAGCAGTGAAAACGTCGGAAGACAGGACACAGGCGGCTACACCTTC
TRBV15	NA	TRBJ1-1	NA	14	CATSPTVMNTEAFF	TGTGCCACCAGCCCGACAGTCATGAACACTGAAGCTTTCTTT
TRBV28	many	TRBJ2-7	TRBD1	14	CASSSDRFSYEQYF	TGTGCCAGCAGTTCGGACAGGTTCTCCTACGAGCAGTACTTC
TRBV6-4	NA	TRBJ1-2	TRBD1	16	CASPFDAGGFGYGYTF	TGTGCCAGCCCCTTCGACGCAGGGGGCTTTGGCTATGGCTACACCTTC
TRBV27	NA	TRBJ1-1	NA	13	CASSLSRGTEAFF	TGTGCCAGCAGTTTATCTCGGGGCACTGAAGCTTTCTTT
TRBV10-3	NA	TRBJ2-1	NA	12	CAISDKTSEQFF	TGTGCCATCAGTGACAAGACGAGTGAGCAGTTCTTC
TRBV6-5	NA	TRBJ1-1	TRBD1	15	CASKVGTGKNTEAFF	TGTGCCAGCAAAGTCGGGACAGGGAAGAACACTGAAGCTTTCTTT
TRBV7-9	NA	TRBJ2-3	NA	15	CASSPSRDNTDTQYF	TGTGCCAGCAGCCCATCGCGGGACAACACAGATACGCAGTATTTT
TRBV7-2	few	TRBJ2-1	TRBD2	15	CASSFKRGGGNEQFF	TGTGCCAGCAGCTTTAAGCGGGGGGGCGGGAATGAGCAGTTCTTC
TRBV5-1	NA	TRBJ2-5	NA	16	CASNLESSWSQETQYF	TGCGCCAGCAACTTGGAGTCCAGCTGGTCCCAAGAGACCCAGTACTTC